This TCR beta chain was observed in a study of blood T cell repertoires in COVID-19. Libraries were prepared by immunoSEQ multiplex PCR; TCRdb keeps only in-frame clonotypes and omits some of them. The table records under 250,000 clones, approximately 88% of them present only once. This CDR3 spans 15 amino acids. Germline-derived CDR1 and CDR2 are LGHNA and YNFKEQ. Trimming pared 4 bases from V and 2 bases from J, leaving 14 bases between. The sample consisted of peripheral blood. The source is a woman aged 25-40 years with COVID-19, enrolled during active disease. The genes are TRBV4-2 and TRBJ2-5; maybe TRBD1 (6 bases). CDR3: CASSPAHREQETQYF. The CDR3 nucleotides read TGTGCCAGCAGCCCGGCACACAGGGAACAAGAGACCCAGTACTTC.